This T cell receptor beta chain is drawn from a study of vaccination and CD4 T cells after COVID-19. The Oncomine TCR Beta short-read assay was applied to DNA of cultured CD4+ T cells. TCRdb independently ran MiXCR on the PCR reads; one entry per CDR3 protein. The sample lists about 12,000 distinct CDR3 sequences, 20% to 25% seen once, with approximately 12% in the top ten. J gave up 0 bases and V 4 bases, and 5 bases lay outside the gene matches. Per germline, CDR1 SGHTA and CDR2 FQGNSA. This CDR3 has 17 residues. Remarks on this clonotype: The antigen is unknown.

Treatment: 10-day PBMC culture with coronavirus spike peptide pools or control peptides (ViraFEST assay). Sequenced material: CD4+ T cells from blood, cultured in vitro, taken before SARS-CoV-2 vaccination. The chain links TRBV7-2 to TRBJ2-3, with 12 bases lining up with TRBD2. The sequence came from a human donor who received a COVID-19 vaccine. The DNA of the CDR3 is TGTGCCAGCAGCTCAGGACTAGCGGGGTTTAGCACAGATACGCAGTATTTT. Protein sequence: CASSSGLAGFSTDTQYF.